Reported below is one T cell receptor (beta chain). What it recognizes is unknown. Researchers ran the PCR with 60 Vbeta and 13 Jbeta primers. Profiled with immunoSEQ multiplex PCR; TCRdb holds only in-frame clones, not every one. The table lists hundreds of thousands of clones, around two thirds of them singletons. This sample was included in a study of cytomegalovirus exposure and HLA in healthy donors. Study-level points and caveats: Sequence variants that were highly shared formed a cluster that was likely a sequencing artifact. Despite most TCR sequences being rare, some public TCRs occurred in many donors. TCR beta chain V- and J-gene trimming was linked, in a later analysis, to a missense variant in DCLRE1C. One later analysis reportedly identified an Asian-associated ancestry cluster that showed fewer N-insertions than the roughly 670-donor mean.

There are 14 residues in the CDR3. Trimming removed 3 bases at V and 0 bases at J, with 6 bases between. In germline, CDR1 is SGHVS, CDR2 FQNEAQ. V usage is TRBV7-8 and J usage is TRBJ1-3, with unresolved D. The receptor's source is a female donor in good health and CMV-seronegative. Sequencing input: PBMCs. The CDR3: CASSFAGSGNTIYF. The DNA for the CDR3 is TGTGCCAGCAGCTTTGCAGGCTCTGGAAACACCATATATTTT.